This paragraph reports one T cell receptor beta chain. Its antigen is unidentified. The read terminates 3 residues before the CDR3 end, so the remaining end is supplied by the germline J gene. The CDR3 is made up of 13 amino acids. Germline V gene data show CDR1 as SQVTM and CDR2 as ANQGSEA. J gave up 5 bases and V 4 bases, and 7 bases lay outside the gene matches. Data came from immunoSEQ multiplex PCR; TCRdb stores just in-frame clones and leaves some out. In total, the table holds 25,000 to 35,000 clones. These data originate in a study of T cells in women clearing cervical HPV infection. For the study at large: No precancer developed; the control's incident HPV16 infection cleared within 12 months.

Study results and caveats: Associations may precede or follow infection; HPV-specific or memory T cells were not isolated.

Input material: blood buffy coat. The rearrangement links TRBV29-1 to TRBJ2-5; 7 positions match TRBD1. This receptor was obtained from a woman between 18 and 70 years old with a cervical HPV16 infection that either progressed to CIN3+ or cleared (not recorded which). The CDR3 sequence: CSVGQGTGETQYF. CDR3 DNA (partial): TGCAGCGTTGGACAGGGCACAGGGGAGACC.